The rows below give T cell receptor beta chains drawn from one sample of a study of control samples from healthy donors and cancer patients. Measured with immunoSEQ multiplex PCR; TCRdb has only the in-frame clones, and not every one. The sample holds about 50,000 clones, around nine tenths seen once. Sequencing was performed on PBMCs. The receptors come from a man aged 25 to 45 with colorectal cancer. Both conserved end residues are part of each CDR3. D genes are given only for firm matches. Size is omitted from some rows. Given values are once, few, many or a class for expanded clones.

TRBV7-9	TRBJ2-5	NA	TRBD2	TGTGCCAGCAGCGGGGGACTAGAAGAGACCCAGTACTTC	CASSGGLEETQYF
TRBV30	TRBJ1-4	NA	TRBD1	TGTGCCTGGAGTCCCGGGACAGGGAATGAAAAACTGTTTTTT	CAWSPGTGNEKLFF
TRBV5-8	TRBJ2-1	NA	TRBD1	TGTGCCAGCAGCTTCGGGACAGGGGTAGGTGAGCAGTTCTTC	CASSFGTGVGEQFF
TRBV19	TRBJ1-2	NA	TRBD1	TGTGCCAGTAGTGAACTACAGGGGGCCTATGGCTACACCTTC	CASSELQGAYGYTF
TRBV6-5	TRBJ1-1	NA	TRBD1	TGTGCCAGCAGTTACTCAAGACAGGGTGAAGCTTTCTTT	CASSYSRQGEAFF
TRBV28	TRBJ1-2	NA	TRBD1	TGTGCCAGCAGTACAGGGGGCCTAAACTATGGCTACACCTTC	CASSTGGLNYGYTF
TRBV7-7	TRBJ2-1	NA	TRBD2	TGTGCTAGCAGCCAACTAGCGGGGGGGTACAATGAGCAGTTCTTC	CASSQLAGGYNEQFF
TRBV4-1	TRBJ1-6	NA	NA	TGCGCCAGCAGCCAAGGGGGAGGAGAAAATTCACCCCTCCACTTT	CASSQGGGENSPLHF
TRBV5-4	TRBJ2-3	NA	TRBD2	TGTGCCAGCAGTTTACTAGCGGGGGGGAGGGGCACAGATACGCAGTATTTT	CASSLLAGGRGTDTQYF
TRBV5-4	TRBJ1-2	NA	TRBD1	TGTGCCAGCAGCCGGGACAGGATATCTGGTGGCTACACCTTC	CASSRDRISGGYTF
TRBV3-1/TRBV3-2	TRBJ1-5	few	NA	TGTGCCAGCAGCCAGGGACCCTTGGGGGGTCAGCCCCAGCATTTT	CASSQGPLGGQPQHF
TRBV18	TRBJ1-1	NA	NA	TGTGCCAGCTCACCCGATGGGGGGGTGGTTACTGAAGCTTTCTTT	CASSPDGGVVTEAFF
TRBV5-1	TRBJ1-2	once	TRBD1	TGCGCCAGCAGTTTAGGACAGGCCGGGGGCTATGGCTACACCTTC	CASSLGQAGGYGYTF
TRBV29-1	TRBJ1-1	NA	NA	TGCAGCGTTGAAACTGGGGCACGCAATGAAGCTTTCTTT	CSVETGARNEAFF
TRBV3-1/TRBV3-2	TRBJ2-3	NA	NA	TGTGCCAGCGGGTCGGGGAGCACAGATACGCAGTATTTT	CASGSGSTDTQYF
TRBV7-2	TRBJ1-5	few	NA	TGTGCCAGCAGCCTTCAATGGACGGGGAGGGACCAGCCCCAGCATTTT	CASSLQWTGRDQPQHF
TRBV27	TRBJ1-6	NA	NA	TGTGCCAGCAGTCTCCGACAGACTAATTCACCCCTCCACTTT	CASSLRQTNSPLHF
TRBV14	TRBJ2-2	NA	NA	TGTGCCAGCAGCCAAGAGTGGTCCGAGGGAGAAGATGCCGGGGAGCTGTTTTTT	CASSQEWSEGEDAGELFF
TRBV7-2	TRBJ1-3	NA	NA	TGTGCCAGCAGCCCCAGCGGAAACACCATATATTTT	CASSPSGNTIYF
TRBV6-6	TRBJ1-2	NA	NA	TGTGCCAGCAGCCTTCTGGGGCTAAAGGGCTACACCTTC	CASSLLGLKGYTF
TRBV2	TRBJ1-1	NA	NA	TGTGCCAGCCTCCCCCTTCCCCCGGGGAGCACTGAAGCTTTCTTT	CASLPLPPGSTEAFF
TRBV30	TRBJ1-1	NA	NA	TGTGCCTGGAGTGTAAAACAGATTCCAACTGAAGCTTTCTTT	CAWSVKQIPTEAFF
TRBV4-3	TRBJ2-3	NA	NA	TGCGCCAGCAGCCAAGATTTGCGGGACCACACAGATACGCAGTATTTT	CASSQDLRDHTDTQYF
TRBV3-1/TRBV3-2	TRBJ2-1	NA	TRBD2	TGTGCCAGCAGCCCTAGACTAGCGGGGGGTCAAAACTTTAACAATGAGCAGTTCTTC	CASSPRLAGGQNFNNEQFF
TRBV19	TRBJ2-2	NA	TRBD1	TGTGCCAGTAGTATAAAGGGGACAGGGGGACCCGGGGAGCTGTTTTTT	CASSIKGTGGPGELFF
TRBV2	TRBJ2-1	NA	TRBD1	TGTGCCAGCAGGGGGACAGGGAACAATGAGCAGTTCTTC	CASRGTGNNEQFF
TRBV28	TRBJ1-2	NA	NA	TGTGCCAGCAGTTCCTACAGGGTAACCTATGGCTACACCTTC	CASSSYRVTYGYTF
TRBV29-1	TRBJ2-2	NA	NA	TGCAGCGTTGAAGGGGAGACCTCGGCCGGGGAGCTGTTTTTT	CSVEGETSAGELFF
TRBV4-1	TRBJ2-7	NA	NA	TGCGCCAGCAGCCAAGGGACAGACTTCAACGAGCAGTACTTC	CASSQGTDFNEQYF
TRBV27	TRBJ2-3	NA	TRBD2	TGTGCCAGCGGCGGGGGACGGATGGCGCTATATACGCAGTATTTT	CASGGGRMALYTQYF
TRBV19	TRBJ1-5	NA	NA	TGTGCCAGTAGTCGGGACACCGGGACGGATCAGCCCCAGCATTTT	CASSRDTGTDQPQHF
TRBV30	TRBJ1-1	NA	NA	TGTGCCTGGAGTGTACGGTGGGGGTACACTGAAGCTTTCTTT	CAWSVRWGYTEAFF
TRBV7-2	TRBJ1-2	NA	NA	TGTGCCAGCAGCAAAAACAGGTTACTCTATGGCTACACCTTC	CASSKNRLLYGYTF
TRBV9	TRBJ2-2	NA	NA	TGTGCCAGCAGCGTAGATCCGCGGATCAACACCGGGGAGCTGTTTTTT	CASSVDPRINTGELFF
TRBV19	TRBJ2-7	NA	TRBD1	TGTGCCAGTAGCCGGGACAGGGGGTACGAGCAGTACTTC	CASSRDRGYEQYF
TRBV5-5	TRBJ1-2	NA	NA	TGTGCCAGCAGCCGACTCGGGACGGCGCTCAACTATGGCTACACCTTC	CASSRLGTALNYGYTF
TRBV7-8	TRBJ2-7	NA	NA	TGTGCCAGCAGCGGCATGGGTATGGGCGAGCAGTACTTC	CASSGMGMGEQYF
TRBV25-1	TRBJ1-3	NA	NA	TGTGCCAGCAGTGCTGCTGGGGTGAACACCATATATTTT	CASSAAGVNTIYF
TRBV7-2	TRBJ2-3	few	NA	TGTGCCAGCAGCTTAAGGGGCGGGGCGGGCATGGTAGATACGCAGTATTTT	CASSLRGGAGMVDTQYF
TRBV6-5	TRBJ1-2	once	TRBD1	TGTGCCAGCAACTCGACAGGGCCCTATGGCTACACCTTC	CASNSTGPYGYTF
TRBV7-6	TRBJ2-2	once	NA	TGTGCCAGCAGCGGGCCGGAATTACCGAACACCGGGGAGCTGTTTTTT	CASSGPELPNTGELFF
TRBV3-1/TRBV3-2	TRBJ1-2	few	TRBD1	TGTGCCAGCAGCCCTTGGACAGGGAACTATGGCTACACCTTC	CASSPWTGNYGYTF
TRBV18	TRBJ2-2	NA	NA	TGTGCCAGCTCACCCAGGACTACTTACACCGGGGAGCTGTTTTTT	CASSPRTTYTGELFF
TRBV5-4	TRBJ2-1	NA	TRBD1	TGTGCCAGCAGCCCTAGACAGGGGGCGGGATACAATGAGCAGTTCTTC	CASSPRQGAGYNEQFF
TRBV29-1	TRBJ2-7	NA	NA	TGCAGCGTTGCAAGACAGGGAGGCTACGAGCAGTACTTC	CSVARQGGYEQYF
TRBV6-5	TRBJ2-1	NA	TRBD2	TGTGTCAGCACCTACGGGACTAGCGTTTGGGAGCAGTTCTTC	CVSTYGTSVWEQFF
TRBV6-5	TRBJ1-1	NA	NA	TGTGCCAGCAGATCTGGTGGGTGGAAAAACACTGAAGCTTTCTTT	CASRSGGWKNTEAFF
TRBV7-2	TRBJ1-5	once	TRBD1	TGTGCCAGCAGCCTCCAGACAGGGAGCAATCAGCCCCAGCATTTT	CASSLQTGSNQPQHF
TRBV5-4	TRBJ2-7	NA	NA	TGTGCCAGCAGCCCGGGAGAGGGAAAAAAGTACTTC	CASSPGEGKKYF
TRBV5-4	TRBJ1-1	NA	TRBD1	TGTGCCAGCAGCCCACGGACAGGGAACACTGAAGCTTTCTTT	CASSPRTGNTEAFF
TRBV7-9	TRBJ1-1	NA	NA	TGTGCCAGCAGCTTCCCCCGAACTGAAGCTTTCTTT	CASSFPRTEAFF
TRBV5-5	TRBJ2-3	NA	TRBD1	TGTGCCAGCACACAGGGGACAGATACGCAGTATTTT	CASTQGTDTQYF
TRBV12-5	TRBJ2-1	NA	TRBD1	TGTGCTAGTGGTCGGACAGGCAACTCCTACAATGAGCAGTTCTTC	CASGRTGNSYNEQFF
TRBV5-1	TRBJ1-6	NA	NA	TGCGCCAGCAGCTTGCAGGGACCTCCTAATTCACCCCTCCACTTT	CASSLQGPPNSPLHF